The rows below give T cell receptor beta chains drawn from one sample of a study of neurological immune-mediated disorders. TCRdb passed the 5' RACE reads through MiXCR, listing each CDR3 protein once. Here the sample spans more than 45,000 distinct CDR3 sequences, around 3.6% being singletons. The sequenced material came from PBMCs. These receptors came from a woman younger than 45 with multiple sclerosis. Each CDR3 is given with its conserved first and last residue. D genes are given only for firm matches. The listing skips clone size in some rows; elsewhere it reads once, few, many or a size class.

>many|TRBJ2-7|16|TRBD1|TRBV28
TGTGCCAGCAGTTTGGACAGGGGGTTCAGTGGCTACGAGCAGTACTTC
CASSLDRGFSGYEQYF
>many|TRBJ2-3|15|.|TRBV7-8
TGTGCCAGCAGCCTACACGCCTGGAGCACAGATACGCAGTATTTT
CASSLHAWSTDTQYF
>many|TRBJ2-3|14|.|TRBV12-3/TRBV12-4
TGTGCCAGCAGTTTGACGGGAGGCACAGATACGCAGTATTTT
CASSLTGGTDTQYF
>many|TRBJ2-2|18|.|TRBV12-3/TRBV12-4
TGTGCCAGCAGTTTGGTTATCAGGGTGCCCGAGAACACCGGGGAGCTGTTTTTT
CASSLVIRVPENTGELFF
>few|TRBJ2-1|17|TRBD1|TRBV3-1
TGTGTCAGCAGCCCAATAGTCGGGACAGGGGAGATCAATGAGCAGTTCTTC
CVSSPIVGTGEINEQFF
>few|TRBJ2-3|16|TRBD2|TRBV5-1
TGCGCCAGCAGCAGAACTAGCGGGCAAGTCACAGATACGCAGTATTTT
CASSRTSGQVTDTQYF
>many|TRBJ2-2|15|TRBD1|TRBV29-1
TGCAGCGTGTCAGAGGGGACAGGGGACGCCGGGGAGCTGTTTTTT
CSVSEGTGDAGELFF
>many|TRBJ2-7|16|TRBD1|TRBV7-2
TGTGCCAGCACCACCGTGGCGACAGGGTTATTCCACGAGCAGTACTTC
CASTTVATGLFHEQYF
>many|TRBJ2-1|13|.|TRBV5-1
TGCGCCAGCAGCTTGGTACCCGGGAATGAGCAGTTCTTC
CASSLVPGNEQFF
>many|TRBJ1-2|14|.|TRBV5-1
TGCGCCAGCAGCCCAGGACAGATTAACTATGGCTACACCTTC
CASSPGQINYGYTF
>many|TRBJ2-2|14|.|TRBV5-1
TGCGCCAGCAGCCAGGGACAGAACACCGGGGAGCTGTTTTTT
CASSQGQNTGELFF
>.|TRBJ2-4|15|TRBD2|TRBV6-2/TRBV6-3
TGTGCCAGCAGTGACGGGACTAGCGGGGGTAACATTCAGTACTTC
CASSDGTSGGNIQYF
>many|TRBJ2-3|16|TRBD1|TRBV6-5
TGTGCCAGCAGTGGAACGGACAGGGGGCTCTCAAATACGCAGTATTTT
CASSGTDRGLSNTQYF
>many|TRBJ1-3|14|TRBD1|TRBV6-5
TGTGCCAGCAGCCTGACAGGGGCTGGAAACACCATATATTTT
CASSLTGAGNTIYF
>many|TRBJ2-1|17|TRBD2|TRBV20-1
TGCAGTGTCCCGAGATTTAGCGGGTCGAGCTCCTACAATGAGCAGTTCTTC
CSVPRFSGSSSYNEQFF
>many|TRBJ2-1|19|.|TRBV5-1
TGCGCCAGCAGCTTGTGGGTCCCAGGAAGCGCCCTCAGTGGCAATGAGCAGTTCTTC
CASSLWVPGSALSGNEQFF
>many|TRBJ2-7|17|.|TRBV4-1
TGCGCCAGCAGCCACCCCGCCGGGACCAGGGGAGGTTACGAGCAGTACTTC
CASSHPAGTRGGYEQYF
>many|TRBJ2-7|16|TRBD2|TRBV7-9
TGTGCCAGCAGACGTACCGGGGGGGTGACAAACTACGAGCAGTACTTC
CASRRTGGVTNYEQYF
>.|TRBJ2-3|15|.|TRBV7-2
TGTGCCAGCAGCTTAGGGCGTTTTAGCACAGATACGCAGTATTTT
CASSLGRFSTDTQYF
>many|TRBJ1-2|15|TRBD1|TRBV12-3/TRBV12-4
TGTGCCAGCACCCCCCGGACAGGGAGTAACTATGGCTACACCTTC
CASTPRTGSNYGYTF
>many|TRBJ2-7|13|.|TRBV6-2/TRBV6-3
TGTGCCAGCAGGCGACAGGATATCTACGAGCAGTACTTC
CASRRQDIYEQYF
>many|TRBJ2-1|16|.|TRBV5-1
TGCGCCAGCAGCGCCGATTTGGGGGCGGCCCTCAATGAGCAGTTCTTC
CASSADLGAALNEQFF
>many|TRBJ1-2|14|.|TRBV10-3
TGTGCCATCAGTGAGTCGATGGAGTACTATGGCTACACCTTC
CAISESMEYYGYTF
>many|TRBJ2-5|17|.|TRBV20-1
TGCAGTGCTAGAGCCCCGCGGGGCCCCCGAAAGCAAGAGACCCAGTACTTC
CSARAPRGPRKQETQYF
>many|TRBJ2-1|14|.|TRBV20-1
TGCAGTGGGCCGGACCCCCGGGCCTACAATGAGCAGTTCTTC
CSGPDPRAYNEQFF
>many|TRBJ1-3|17|.|TRBV4-1
TGCGCCAGCAGCCAAGGAGCCGCCAGGGGCGCTGGAAACACCATATATTTT
CASSQGAARGAGNTIYF
>many|TRBJ1-1|12|.|TRBV7-9
TGTGCCATTGGGGGAGTAGACACTGAAGCTTTCTTT
CAIGGVDTEAFF
>many|TRBJ2-3|17|TRBD2|TRBV6-5
TGTGCCAGCAGTTACGACCCTCGCGGGGGGGCCACAGATACGCAGTATTTT
CASSYDPRGGATDTQYF
>many|TRBJ2-1|19|.|TRBV5-4
TGTGCCAGCAGCCAGGGCCTCCTCAGAAAACCCGGCTCCTACAATGAGCAGTTCTTC
CASSQGLLRKPGSYNEQFF
>many|TRBJ2-7|15|.|TRBV5-5
TGTGCCAGCTCCCTCCAGGGAAGTTCCACCTACGAGCAGTACTTC
CASSLQGSSTYEQYF
>many|TRBJ2-1|13|.|TRBV12-3/TRBV12-4
TGTGCCAGCAGAATCGTTCAGGCCGACGAGCAGTTCTTC
CASRIVQADEQFF
>few|TRBJ2-3|16|TRBD2|TRBV29-1
TGCAGCGCAACATCGGGGGGGTTTGCGGCCACAGATACGCAGTATTTT
CSATSGGFAATDTQYF
>many|TRBJ2-2|15|.|TRBV5-1
TGCGCCAGCAGCCCGGGGACGGCCAACACCGGGGAGCTGTTTTTT
CASSPGTANTGELFF
>many|TRBJ2-2|16|TRBD1|TRBV29-1
TGCAGCGTTCGGACAGGGGCGAAAACGAACACCGGGGAGCTGTTTTTT
CSVRTGAKTNTGELFF
>many|TRBJ2-5|13|.|TRBV5-1
TGCGCCAGCAGCTTGTTCGGCGGGGAGACCCAGTACTTC
CASSLFGGETQYF
>many|TRBJ2-2|15|TRBD1|TRBV20-1
TGCAGTGCTAGGGAGACAGGGGAAAACACCGGGGAGCTGTTTTTT
CSARETGENTGELFF
>many|TRBJ1-3|15|.|TRBV7-6
TGTGCCAGCAGACTCAACACAGCTTCTGGAAACACCATATATTTT
CASRLNTASGNTIYF
>many|TRBJ2-3|16|.|TRBV5-1
TGCGCCAGCAGCTTGATGAGGGGGGGCAGCACAGATACGCAGTATTTT
CASSLMRGGSTDTQYF
>many|TRBJ1-1|14|.|TRBV6-5
TGTGCCAGCGGGCTAGGGGCAATGAACACTGAAGCTTTCTTT
CASGLGAMNTEAFF
>many|TRBJ2-1|15|TRBD2|TRBV20-1
TGCAGTGCTAGACATGCCGGGGGGGCGGACAATGAGCAGTTCTTC
CSARHAGGADNEQFF
>many|TRBJ2-7|15|.|TRBV5-1
TGCGCCAGCAGCTTGGGAACAGGGAGTAAGAACGAGCAGTACTTC
CASSLGTGSKNEQYF
>many|TRBJ2-2|15|.|TRBV7-6
TGTGCCAGCAGCTTAGCGGACGTGGGCACCGGGGAGCTGTTTTTT
CASSLADVGTGELFF
>many|TRBJ2-2|15|.|TRBV4-2
TGTGCCAGCAGCCAAGCTATGGGGCAGACCGGGGAGCTGTTTTTT
CASSQAMGQTGELFF
>many|TRBJ1-3|11|.|TRBV30
TGTGCCTCCCCATCAGGAAACACCATATATTTT
CASPSGNTIYF
>many|TRBJ1-2|14|.|TRBV5-6
TGTGCCAGCAGCGTGAGCAACAGGGCCTATGGCTACACCTTC
CASSVSNRAYGYTF
>many|TRBJ2-7|17|TRBD2|TRBV6-5
TGTGCCAGCAGTTACTTCCCTTTAGCGGGAGCGTCCTACGAGCAGTACTTC
CASSYFPLAGASYEQYF
>many|TRBJ2-1|15|TRBD2|TRBV7-3
TGTGCCAGCAGCTTGGACGGGAGGGCCTCCAATGAGCAGTTCTTC
CASSLDGRASNEQFF
>many|TRBJ2-7|13|.|TRBV4-3
TGCGCCAGCAGCCAAGATTCCGGCTACGAGCAGTACTTC
CASSQDSGYEQYF
>many|TRBJ1-1|11|.|TRBV12-5
TGTGCTAGTGGTGAGGGCACTGAAGCTTTCTTT
CASGEGTEAFF
>many|TRBJ2-2|11|.|TRBV5-1
TGCGCCAGCAGCTTGGCCGGGGAGCTGTTTTTT
CASSLAGELFF
>.|TRBJ1-2|13|.|TRBV20-1
TGCAGTGCTAGTCGCGAAGCCGAGGGCGGCTACACCTTC
CSASREAEGGYTF
>many|TRBJ2-3|14|.|TRBV7-9
TGTGCCAGCAGCCCATCGGGGCGCACAGATACGCAGTATTTT
CASSPSGRTDTQYF
>many|TRBJ1-6|14|.|TRBV3-1
TGTGCCAGCAGCCAAAAGGGGGGGAATTCACCCCTCCACTTT
CASSQKGGNSPLHF
>many|TRBJ2-5|15|TRBD1|TRBV4-3
TGCGCCAGCAGCCAAGATGGGACAGGACAAGAGACCCAGTACTTC
CASSQDGTGQETQYF
>few|TRBJ1-2|14|TRBD1|TRBV5-1
TGCGCCAGCAGCCCCGGGACAGGGGCCTATGGCTACACCTTC
CASSPGTGAYGYTF
>few|TRBJ2-7|11|.|TRBV5-1
TGCGCCAGCAGACATGGGGACGAGCAGTACTTC
CASRHGDEQYF
>many|TRBJ2-7|13|TRBD2|TRBV20-1
TGCAGTGCTAATCTAGCGGGAACCTACGAGCAGTACTTC
CSANLAGTYEQYF
>many|TRBJ2-3|16|TRBD2|TRBV10-3
TGTGCCATCAGACCGGGACTAGTAGTAGGCACAGATACGCAGTATTTT
CAIRPGLVVGTDTQYF